These T cell receptor beta chains were read from a single sample in a study of cytomegalovirus exposure and HLA in healthy donors. The protocol was immunoSEQ multiplex PCR, while the TCRdb copy is restricted to in-frame clones and leaves out a portion. The data contain about 99,000 clones, around 82% of them singletons. The source material was PBMCs. These receptors came from a woman aged 40 to 50 in good health and CMV-seronegative. CDR3s include the opening cysteine and the closing phenylalanine or tryptophan. D genes are given only for firm matches. For some rows the clone size is stated as once, few or many, or as a class when expanded; others skip it.

v_gene	j_gene	abundance	d_gene	CDR3nt	CDR3aa
TRBV7-3	TRBJ2-3	-	TRBD2	TGTGCCAGCAGGCTCACCCCATGGCAGCGGGAGCAGGAAGATACGCAGTATTTT	CASRLTPWQREQEDTQYF
TRBV7-2	TRBJ2-1	-	TRBD2	TGTGCCAGCAGCTTAGGTGGCGGGAGGGATGAGCAGTTCTTC	CASSLGGGRDEQFF
TRBV5-6	TRBJ1-2	-	-	TGTGCCAGCAGCTTGCAGAACTATGGCTACACCTTC	CASSLQNYGYTF
TRBV11-2	TRBJ2-7	-	TRBD2	TGTGCCAGCAGCTTAGGGTTTGGGCTAGCGGGCTACGAGCAGTACTTC	CASSLGFGLAGYEQYF
TRBV4-1	TRBJ2-1	-	TRBD2	TGCGCCAGCAGCCAAGTGGGACTAGCGGGGGTAGTGTACAATGAGCAGTTCTTC	CASSQVGLAGVVYNEQFF
TRBV28	TRBJ2-1	-	TRBD1	TGTGCCAGCAGTCAAGGGACAGCCAATGAGCAGTTCTTC	CASSQGTANEQFF
TRBV5-1	TRBJ2-5	-	TRBD2	TGCGCCAGCAGCGCCTCCGGGACTAGAGACCAGCAGTACTTC	CASSASGTRDQQYF
TRBV28	TRBJ1-2	once	TRBD1	TGTGCCAGCAGTCCAGGGGGAGGGCAGGGGGCCTATGGCTACACCTTC	CASSPGGGQGAYGYTF
TRBV30	TRBJ1-5	-	-	TGTGCCTGGAGTGTCGGGGGGACTCAGCCCCAGCATTTT	CAWSVGGTQPQHF
TRBV11-3	TRBJ2-1	-	TRBD2	TGTGCCAGCAGCTTAGGGCGGGAGGAGAATGAGCAGTTCTTC	CASSLGREENEQFF
TRBV28	TRBJ2-7	-	-	TGTGCCAGCAGGCCCTCGGCGGGCCGGTTATACGAGCAGTACTTC	CASRPSAGRLYEQYF
TRBV7-2	TRBJ1-1	-	-	TGTGCCAGCAGCTTTTACGGGGACACTGAAGCTTTCTTT	CASSFYGDTEAFF
TRBV9	TRBJ2-7	-	TRBD1	TGTGCCAGCAGCGTAGGGGGGACAGGGTTTTACGAGCAGTACTTC	CASSVGGTGFYEQYF
TRBV28	TRBJ1-1	-	-	TGTGCCAGCATATCTCCGACTTACACTGAAGCTTTCTTT	CASISPTYTEAFF